Shown below are 10 T cell receptor beta chains from a single sample sequenced in a study of T cells in Graves' hyperthyroidism and ophthalmopathy. Amplified regions were TCR beta CDR3 sequences from RNA transcripts. The TCR CDR3 was amplified in a first-round RT-PCR using the HTBI primer set. Each CDR3 protein is one row after TCRdb ran MiXCR on the multiplex PCR reads. The sample shows fewer than 500,000 distinct CDR3 sequences, approximately 15% of them seen only once. The sequencing sample was made of blood. These receptors originate from a man between 18 and 29 years old with Graves' ophthalmopathy.

This clonotype was seen a few times. The V and J genes are TRBV3-1 and TRBJ2-2, with a weak D call TRBD2 (5 bases). Trimming stripped 4 bases from V and 5 bases from J, with 14 bases between. Germline CDR1 reads LGHDT; CDR2 reads YNNKEL (reference sequence). The CDR3 consists of 15 residues. The CDR3 reads CASSLRDLRTGELFF. Written as DNA, the CDR3 is TGTGCCAGCAGCCTCCGGGATCTAAGGACCGGGGAGCTGTTTTTT. Full variable domain (remainder filled in from reference TRBV3-1 and TRBJ2-2): DTAVSQTPKYLVTQMGNDKSIKCEQNLGHDTMYWYKQDSKKFLKIMFSYNNKELIINETVPNRFSPKSPDKAHLNLHINSLELGDSAVYFCASSLRDLRTGELFFGEGSRLTVL.

This clonotype was found a few times. The V gene is TRBV6-6, the J gene TRBJ1-6; D is unresolved. V lost 0 bases and J lost 7, with 10 bases in between. Germline V CDR1 and CDR2: MNHNY, SVGAGI (reference sequence). CDR3 length equals 15 residues. CDR3 DNA: TGTGCCAGCAGTTACTCGCCGGGGTCCAATTCACCCCTCCACTTT. Translating it yields CASSYSPGSNSPLHF.

This clonotype appeared a few times. V usage is TRBV9 and J usage is TRBJ2-1, with D maybe TRBD2 (6 bases). The germline gives CDR1 SGDLS, CDR2 YYNGEE. The CDR3 sequence is 12 residues long. V shed 3 bases and J shed 13 bases, with 14 bases lying between them. CDR3 nucleotides: TGTGCCAGCAGCGCCCCTAGCGTTTATCAGTTCTTC. It specifies CASSAPSVYQFF.

This clonotype has only a few counts. The rearrangement joins TRBV19 to TRBJ1-5, with D possibly TRBD1 on 6 matching bases. The CDR3 contains 14 residues. Germline-derived CDR1 and CDR2 are LNHDA and SQIVND (reference sequence). V was trimmed by 5 bases and J by 6 bases, leaving 14 bases between them. The CDR3 loop is CASSVWDTLQPQHF. CDR3 bases: TGTGCCAGTAGTGTGTGGGACACCCTTCAGCCCCAGCATTTT.

This clonotype was observed many times. The CDR3 region is CASSSRTGGSGNIQYF. CDR3 sequence (DNA): TGTGCCAGCAGCTCTAGGACAGGCGGGTCTGGAAACATTCAGTACTTC. The V gene is TRBV11-2, the J gene TRBJ2-4; 7 nucleotides align to TRBD1. From germline, CDR1 is SGHAT and CDR2 FQNNGV. The V segment lost 4 bases and the J segment 6 bases; nucleotides outside the gene matches: 12. The CDR3 is 16 residues long. Full variable domain (outside the CDR3, taken from reference TRBV11-2 and TRBJ2-4): EAGVAQSPRYKIIEKRQSVAFWCNPISGHATLYWYQQILGQGPKLLIQFQNNGVVDDSQLPKDRFSAERLKGVDSTLKIQPAKLEDSAVYLCASSSRTGGSGNIQYFGAGTRLSVL.

The chain has TRBV4-1 and TRBJ2-7, with a weak D call TRBD2 (5 bases). The CDR3 sequence is 15 residues long. Germline V gives CDR1 MGHRA, CDR2 YSYEKL. V lost 0 bases and J lost 0, with 9 bases in between. This CDR3 is CASSQDGADSYEQYF. DNA for the CDR3: TGCGCCAGCAGCCAAGACGGAGCGGACTCCTACGAGCAGTACTTC.

Ten or more counts support this clonotype. Mismatch with germline at one junction end may stem from a read error. The J gene is TRBJ2-5, the V gene TRBV7-2; no clear D gene. There are 12 residues in the CDR3. CDR1 SGHTA and CDR2 FQGNSA come from the germline V gene. The CDR3 sequence is CASSIAPETQYF. In DNA, the CDR3 is TGTGCCAGCAGCATAGCCCCAGAGACCCAGTACTTC. Variable domain in full (rest from reference TRBV7-2 and TRBJ2-5): GAGVSQSPSNKVTEKGKDVELRCDPISGHTALYWYRQSLGQGLEFLIYFQGNSAPDKSGLPSDRFSAERTGGSVSTLTIQRTQQEDSAVYLCASSIAPETQYFGPGTRLLVL.

The chain recombines TRBV12-3 or TRBV12-4 with TRBJ2-1, with D tentatively TRBD2 (5 bases). This CDR3 contains 14 residues. Trimming removed 6 bases at V and 8 bases at J, with 17 bases between. The CDR3 region has the DNA TGTGCCAGCAGGAGTAGTAGCGTGTTTTATGAGCAGTTCTTC. As protein: CASRSSSVFYEQFF.

The chain employs TRBV12-3 or TRBV12-4 and TRBJ2-2; no definite D call. Between the trimmed V and J ends, which lost 3 bases and 1 base, there was a span of 9 bases. CDR3 length equals 15 residues. In nucleotides, the CDR3 is TGTGCCAGCAGTTTTTGGTTGGAGAACACCGGGGAGCTGTTTTTT. It translates to CASSFWLENTGELFF.

This clonotype was detected a few times. V gene TRBV5-6 combines with J gene TRBJ2-3, with unresolved D. Trimming took off 9 bases at V and 0 bases at J, with 14 bases between the two ends. Germline V gene sequence: CDR1 SGHDT, CDR2 YYEEEE. The CDR3 has 14 residues. The CDR3 loop is CATKGSASTDTQYF. CDR3 bases: TGTGCCACCAAGGGTTCGGCGAGCACAGATACGCAGTATTTT.